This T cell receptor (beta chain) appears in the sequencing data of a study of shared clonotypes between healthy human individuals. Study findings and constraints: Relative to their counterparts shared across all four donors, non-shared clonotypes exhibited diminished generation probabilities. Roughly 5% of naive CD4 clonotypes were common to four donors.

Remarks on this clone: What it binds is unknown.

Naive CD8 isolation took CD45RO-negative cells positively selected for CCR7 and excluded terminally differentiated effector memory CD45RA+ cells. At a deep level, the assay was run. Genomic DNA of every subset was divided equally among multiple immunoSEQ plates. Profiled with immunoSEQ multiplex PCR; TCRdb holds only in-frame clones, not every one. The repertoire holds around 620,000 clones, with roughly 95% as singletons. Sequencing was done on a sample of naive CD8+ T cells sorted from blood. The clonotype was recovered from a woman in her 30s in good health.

CDR3 coding DNA: TGTGCCAGCAGCCCGGTGGGGGGGAGCTATGGCTACACCTTC. Translating gives CASSPVGGSYGYTF. The rearrangement uses TRBV7-9 and TRBJ1-2, with D perhaps TRBD1 (5 bases). Germline-derived CDR1 and CDR2 are SEHNR and FQNEAQ (reference sequence). The CDR3 runs 14 residues. Trimming shortened V by 5 bases and J by 4 bases, and 14 bases separated the two germline ends.